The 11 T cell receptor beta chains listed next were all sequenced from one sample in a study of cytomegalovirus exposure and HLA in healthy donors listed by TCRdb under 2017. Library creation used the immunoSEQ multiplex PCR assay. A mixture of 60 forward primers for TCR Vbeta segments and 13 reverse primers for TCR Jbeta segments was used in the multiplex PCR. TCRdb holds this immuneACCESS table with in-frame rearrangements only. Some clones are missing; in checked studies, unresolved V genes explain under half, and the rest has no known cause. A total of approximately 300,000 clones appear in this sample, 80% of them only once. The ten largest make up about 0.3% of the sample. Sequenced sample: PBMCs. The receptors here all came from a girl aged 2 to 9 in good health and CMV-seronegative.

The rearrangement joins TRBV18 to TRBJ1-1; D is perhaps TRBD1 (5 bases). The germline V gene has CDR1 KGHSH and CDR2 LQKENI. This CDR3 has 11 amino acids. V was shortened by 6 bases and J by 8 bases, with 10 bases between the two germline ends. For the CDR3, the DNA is TGTGCCAGCTCGCAAGCAGGGGAAGCTTTCTTT. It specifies CASSQAGEAFF. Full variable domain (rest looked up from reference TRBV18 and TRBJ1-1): NAGVMQNPRHLVRRRGQEARLRCSPMKGHSHVYWYRQLPEEGLKFMVYLQKENIIDESGMPKERFSAEFPKEGPSILRIQQVVRGDSAAYFCASSQAGEAFFGQGTRLTVV.

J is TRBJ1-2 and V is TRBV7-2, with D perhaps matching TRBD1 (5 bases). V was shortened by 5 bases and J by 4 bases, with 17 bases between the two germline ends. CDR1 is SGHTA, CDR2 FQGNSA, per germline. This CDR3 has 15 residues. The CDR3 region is CASSQMGRVVYGYTF. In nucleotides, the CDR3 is TGTGCCAGCAGCCAAATGGGCAGGGTGGTCTATGGCTACACCTTC.

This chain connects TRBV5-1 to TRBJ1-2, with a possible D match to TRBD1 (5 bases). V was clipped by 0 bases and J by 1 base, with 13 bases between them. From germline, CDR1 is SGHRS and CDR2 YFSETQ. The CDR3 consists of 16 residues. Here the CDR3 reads CASSLGGEWNNYGYTF. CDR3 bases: TGCGCCAGCAGCTTGGGGGGGGAGTGGAATAACTATGGCTACACCTTC. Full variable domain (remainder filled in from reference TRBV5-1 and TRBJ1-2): KAGVTQTPRYLIKTRGQQVTLSCSPISGHRSVSWYQQTPGQGLQFLFEYFSETQRNKGNFPGRFSGRQFSNSRSEMNVSTLELGDSALYLCASSLGGEWNNYGYTFGSGTRLTVV.

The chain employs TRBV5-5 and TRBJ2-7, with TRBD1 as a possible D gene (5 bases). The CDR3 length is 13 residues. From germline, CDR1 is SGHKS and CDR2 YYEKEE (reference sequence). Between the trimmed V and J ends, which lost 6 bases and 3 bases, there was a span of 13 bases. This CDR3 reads CASTTDNLYEQYF. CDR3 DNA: TGTGCCAGCACCACGGACAATCTCTACGAGCAGTACTTC.

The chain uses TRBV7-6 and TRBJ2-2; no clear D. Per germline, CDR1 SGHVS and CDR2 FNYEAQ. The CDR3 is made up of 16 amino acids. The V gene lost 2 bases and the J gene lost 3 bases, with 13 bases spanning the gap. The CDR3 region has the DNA TGTGCCAGCAGCTTATACCCCGACGGGTACACCGGGGAGCTGTTTTTT. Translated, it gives CASSLYPDGYTGELFF.

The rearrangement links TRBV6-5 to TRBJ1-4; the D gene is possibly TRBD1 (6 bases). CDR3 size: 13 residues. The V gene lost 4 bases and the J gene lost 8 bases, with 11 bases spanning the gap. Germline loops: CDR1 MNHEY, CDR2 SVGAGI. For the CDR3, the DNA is TGTGCCAGCAGTTCTGTGCAGGGGGAAAAACTGTTTTTT. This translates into CASSSVQGEKLFF.

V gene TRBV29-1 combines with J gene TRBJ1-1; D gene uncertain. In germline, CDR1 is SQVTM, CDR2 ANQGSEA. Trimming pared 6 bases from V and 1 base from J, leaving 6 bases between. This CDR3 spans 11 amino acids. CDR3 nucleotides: TGCAGCGTACACCCGAACACTGAAGCTTTCTTT. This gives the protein CSVHPNTEAFF.

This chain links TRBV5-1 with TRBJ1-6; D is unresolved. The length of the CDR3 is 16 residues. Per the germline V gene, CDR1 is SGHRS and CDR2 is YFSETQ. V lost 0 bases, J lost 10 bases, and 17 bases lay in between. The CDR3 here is CASSLAPSTLESPLHF. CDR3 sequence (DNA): TGCGCCAGCAGCTTGGCCCCGAGTACTCTTGAGTCACCCCTCCACTTT.

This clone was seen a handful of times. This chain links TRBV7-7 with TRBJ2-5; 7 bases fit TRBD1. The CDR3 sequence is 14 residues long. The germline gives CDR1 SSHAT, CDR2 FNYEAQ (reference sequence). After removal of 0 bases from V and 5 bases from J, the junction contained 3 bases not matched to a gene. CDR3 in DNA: TGTGCCAGCAGCTTAGCGACAGGGTCGGAGACCCAGTACTTC. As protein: CASSLATGSETQYF.

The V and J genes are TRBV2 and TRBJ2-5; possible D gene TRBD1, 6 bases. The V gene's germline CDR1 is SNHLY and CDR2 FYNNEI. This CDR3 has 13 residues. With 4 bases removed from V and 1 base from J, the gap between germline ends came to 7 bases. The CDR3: CASSGGGQETQYF. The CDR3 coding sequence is TGTGCCAGCAGTGGAGGGGGCCAAGAGACCCAGTACTTC.

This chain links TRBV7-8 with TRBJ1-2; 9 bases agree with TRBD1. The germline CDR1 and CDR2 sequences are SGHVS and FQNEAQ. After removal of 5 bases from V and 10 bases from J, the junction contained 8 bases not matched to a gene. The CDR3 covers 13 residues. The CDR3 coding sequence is TGTGCCAGCAGCCATGGACAGGGGAATTTCTACACCTTC. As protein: CASSHGQGNFYTF.